A selection of T cell receptor beta chains follows, all from one sample in a study of cytomegalovirus exposure and HLA in healthy donors. TCRdb's table, derived via immunoSEQ multiplex PCR, lists solely in-frame clones and lacks some. The sample table sets out tens of thousands of clones. The sequencing input was PBMCs. These TCRs come from a woman aged 30 to 39 in good health and CMV-seropositive. Both conserved end residues are part of each CDR3. A D gene is named only where the DNA matches it firmly. A row's size may be missing; if present it is once, few, many or a size class.

J,V,size,D,CDR3,DNA
TRBJ2-4,TRBV18,-,TRBD2,CASSPATGGQNIQYF,TGTGCCAGCTCACCAGCAACGGGGGGGCAGAACATTCAGTACTTC
TRBJ2-7,TRBV15,-,-,CATSRVRSAYEQYF,TGTGCCACCAGCAGAGTCCGGAGCGCCTACGAGCAGTACTTC
TRBJ2-1,TRBV6-1,-,TRBD2,CASSDVSGGGVNEQFF,TGTGCCAGCAGTGACGTTAGCGGGGGGGGCGTGAATGAGCAGTTCTTC
TRBJ2-7,TRBV5-1,-,-,CASSSGDSSYEQYF,TGCGCCAGCAGCTCGGGGGACAGCTCCTACGAGCAGTACTTC
TRBJ2-5,TRBV2,-,TRBD1,CASSELTGGETQYF,TGTGCCAGCAGTGAATTGACAGGGGGTGAGACCCAGTACTTC
TRBJ2-7,TRBV9,-,-,CASSANWGGGEQYF,TGTGCCAGCAGCGCAAATTGGGGGGGCGGCGAGCAGTACTTC
TRBJ1-2,TRBV7-2,-,TRBD1,CASSLGQSYGYTF,TGTGCCAGCAGCCTGGGACAGTCCTATGGCTACACCTTC
TRBJ2-7,TRBV7-9,-,-,CASSRGNSPHEQYF,TGTGCCAGCAGCCGAGGAAACTCCCCTCACGAGCAGTACTTC
TRBJ1-5,TRBV11-2,-,-,CASSLDRQAQPQHF,TGTGCCAGCAGCTTAGATAGGCAGGCTCAGCCCCAGCATTTT
TRBJ2-2,TRBV7-6,-,-,CASSLAGLDTGELFF,TGTGCCAGCAGCTTAGCGGGCTTGGACACCGGGGAGCTGTTTTTT
TRBJ2-2,TRBV7-8,-,TRBD1,CASSSRQGGTGELFF,TGTGCCAGCAGCAGTCGACAGGGTGGCACCGGGGAGCTGTTTTTT
TRBJ1-4,TRBV5-6,-,TRBD1,CASSLSTGVREKLFF,TGTGCCAGCAGCTTGTCGACAGGGGTTCGTGAAAAACTGTTTTTT
TRBJ2-5,TRBV5-4,-,-,CASSLEAETREETQYF,TGTGCCAGCAGCTTGGAGGCAGAAACTCGGGAAGAGACCCAGTACTTC
TRBJ2-1,TRBV9,-,TRBD1,CASSVTGQGSIEQFF,TGTGCCAGCAGCGTCACGGGACAGGGGTCTATTGAGCAGTTCTTC
TRBJ1-3,TRBV25-1,-,-,CASSSGDILNTIYF,TGTGCCAGCAGCTCCGGGGACATCTTAAACACCATATATTTT
TRBJ1-2,TRBV5-1,-,-,CASSLEAGYGYTF,TGCGCCAGCAGCTTGGAGGCAGGCTATGGCTACACCTTC
TRBJ1-5,TRBV6-5,-,TRBD1,CASRGTGGPQHF,TGTGCCAGCAGGGGGACAGGCGGGCCCCAGCATTTT
TRBJ2-3,TRBV30,-,-,CAWSPGPGLGTDTQYF,TGTGCCTGGAGTCCGGGTCCAGGGCTTGGCACAGATACGCAGTATTTT
TRBJ2-2,TRBV12-5,-,-,CASGLVFSVAGELFF,TGTGCTAGTGGTTTGGTCTTTAGCGTAGCCGGGGAGCTGTTTTTT
TRBJ2-7,TRBV29-1,-,TRBD2,CSADITSAGEQYF,TGCAGCGCGGATATTACTAGCGCAGGCGAGCAGTACTTC
TRBJ1-1,TRBV5-1,-,TRBD1,CASSLVDRGAEAFF,TGCGCCAGCAGCTTGGTGGACAGGGGGGCTGAAGCTTTCTTT
TRBJ2-7,TRBV27,-,TRBD1,CASRLQGSSYEQYF,TGTGCCAGCAGGCTACAGGGGTCCTCCTACGAGCAGTACTTC
TRBJ2-5,TRBV29-1,-,TRBD1,CSVDRAGQETQYF,TGCAGCGTGGACAGGGCAGGCCAAGAGACCCAGTACTTC
TRBJ1-2,TRBV4-1,-,TRBD1,CASSPGQGPSAYGYTF,TGCGCCAGCAGCCCTGGACAGGGACCCTCAGCCTATGGCTACACCTTC
TRBJ1-5,TRBV2,-,-,CASSDSGDAQPQHF,TGTGCCAGCAGTGATAGCGGGGATGCTCAGCCCCAGCATTTT
TRBJ1-3,TRBV5-1,-,TRBD1,CASSPTTGENTIYF,TGCGCCAGCAGCCCCACTACAGGGGAGAACACCATATATTTT
TRBJ1-1,TRBV19,-,-,CASSKGRVGTEAFF,TGTGCCAGTAGCAAAGGGAGGGTTGGCACTGAAGCTTTCTTT
TRBJ1-5,TRBV19,-,-,CASSIDGAPRRLQPQHF,TGTGCCAGTAGTATAGATGGGGCCCCACGCCGACTTCAGCCCCAGCATTTT
TRBJ1-2,TRBV2,-,TRBD1,CATSGQASSRDGYTF,TGTGCCACCTCGGGACAGGCGTCTTCCCGAGATGGCTACACCTTC
TRBJ1-3,TRBV18,-,TRBD1,CASSPLTGDSGNTIYF,TGTGCCAGCTCACCACTGACAGGGGACTCTGGAAACACCATATATTTT
TRBJ1-1,TRBV30,-,-,CAWSADLWSEAFF,TGTGCCTGGAGTGCCGACTTGTGGTCTGAAGCTTTCTTT
TRBJ2-7,TRBV6-1,-,-,CASSDFWAGSYEQYF,TGTGCCAGCAGTGATTTTTGGGCCGGCTCCTACGAGCAGTACTTC
TRBJ1-2,TRBV11-2,-,-,CASSFSGDPNYGYTF,TGTGCCAGCAGCTTTAGCGGAGACCCTAACTATGGCTACACCTTC
TRBJ1-2,TRBV30,-,-,CAWTAGNYGYTF,TGTGCCTGGACCGCAGGGAACTATGGCTACACCTTC
TRBJ2-5,TRBV30,-,TRBD1,CAWSYQGVQETQYF,TGTGCCTGGAGCTACCAGGGGGTTCAAGAGACCCAGTACTTC
TRBJ2-1,TRBV10-3,-,-,CAISDGGGEQFF,TGTGCCATCAGTGACGGGGGAGGTGAGCAGTTCTTC
TRBJ2-5,TRBV18,-,-,CASSREETQYF,TGTGCCAGCTCACGCGAAGAGACCCAGTACTTC
TRBJ1-2,TRBV13,-,TRBD1,CASSQLRGRSGYTF,TGTGCCAGCAGCCAACTAAGGGGGCGGAGTGGCTACACCTTC
TRBJ2-7,TRBV30,-,-,CAWSHQPGVHEQYF,TGTGCCTGGAGTCATCAACCGGGAGTCCACGAGCAGTACTTC
TRBJ1-6,TRBV5-5,medium-sized,-,CASSLGGTRPRVNSPLHF,TGTGCCAGCAGCTTGGGGGGGACAAGGCCCCGGGTGAATTCACCCCTCCACTTT
TRBJ2-2,TRBV6-4,-,TRBD2,CASSKTSGGDTGELFF,TGTGCCAGCAGCAAGACTAGCGGGGGCGACACCGGGGAGCTGTTTTTT
TRBJ1-4,TRBV4-1,-,TRBD1,CASRRGQGQEKLFF,TGCGCCAGCAGAAGGGGACAGGGACAAGAAAAACTGTTTTTT
TRBJ2-7,TRBV11-2,-,TRBD2,CASSFGTTYEQYF,TGTGCCAGCAGCTTCGGGACTACCTACGAGCAGTACTTC